This TCR beta chain was identified in a study of CD8 T cell repertoires and HIV-1 epitope variants. Study as a whole: Separate wells received one of Twenty-five Gag or Nef variant peptides. Controls included no peptide, Ebola AY9 epitope, and a CMV, EBV, flu pool. An uncultured baseline aliquot held 1M T cells.

The repertoire was sequenced with immunoSEQ multiplex PCR; TCRdb's copy has only in-frame clones and lacks some. Altogether several thousand clones are present, 65% being singletons, with the ten largest covering roughly 45%. The V gene lost 0 bases and the J gene lost 10 bases, with 7 bases spanning the gap. In germline, CDR1 is MNHEY, CDR2 SMNVEV (reference sequence). The CDR3 has 12 residues. Study findings and constraints: Only beta chains were identified, marking proliferation to antigen, not function.

With respect to this clone: Its cognate antigen is unknown.

This clonotype was obtained from a male donor with HIV. Sample: cultured CD8+ T cells derived from PBMCs. The chain couples TRBV27 to TRBJ2-1; D unclear. The CDR3 region has the DNA TGTGCCAGCAGTTTATCGTCCGGGGAGCAGTTCTTC. Its protein product is CASSLSSGEQFF.